The entry below describes one T cell receptor (beta chain). Its antigen is currently unknown. From germline, CDR1 is MGHDK and CDR2 SYGVNS. Unmatched junction bases numbered 4, after V lost 4 bases and J lost 5 bases. This CDR3 comprises 14 residues. This entry belongs to a study of CD8+ T cells in alopecia areata. RNA extraction and reverse transcription yielded cDNA as sequencing template. The protocol was immunoSEQ multiplex PCR, while the TCRdb copy is restricted to in-frame clones and leaves out a portion. The sample lists hundreds of thousands of clones, approximately 52% occurring once. Broader study findings: Normal scalp showed lower clonality than lesional scalp, especially alopecia totalis/universalis. Patients showed less clear TCR sequence sharing than mice, possibly partly because of HLA diversity.

Source: CD4+ T cells sorted from blood, taken at week 0. This TCR was recovered from a human donor with alopecia areata. The V and J genes are TRBV25-1 and TRBJ2-5; 10 bases map to TRBD1. The CDR3 region is CASSGQGAGETQYF. The CDR3 DNA sequence: TGTGCCAGCAGTGGACAGGGGGCCGGCGAGACCCAGTACTTC.